The sequence of this T cell receptor beta chain was determined in a study of response to subunit inactivated influenza vaccine. For this clonotype: One end of the junction fails to match germline, which may point to a read error.

MiXCR was run by TCRdb on the RT-PCR reads, yielding one entry per CDR3 protein. The sample carries 150,000 to 200,000 distinct CDR3 sequences, roughly 12% recorded once. The CDR3 contains 15 residues. Germline CDR1 reads DFQATT; CDR2 reads SNEGSKA (reference sequence). In addition, the sample was reused for a study of T cells expressing NK-cell markers. That paper adds: Libraries used 5'RACE template switching adding universal primer site and UMIs.

The input for sequencing was CD8+ T cells sorted from PBMCs, taken about 11 days after vaccination. This TCR derives from a man over 45 who received an inactivated influenza vaccine. The chain combines TRBV20-1 with TRBJ1-5; a weak D match, TRBD1 (6 bases). The CDR3 loop reads CSASQGIYSNQPQHF. In DNA, the CDR3 is TGCAGTGCTAGCCAGGGGATTTATAGCAATCAGCCCCAACATTTT.